This T cell receptor (beta chain) stems from a study of T cells in Graves' hyperthyroidism and ophthalmopathy. Study-level findings and limits: A 13 V-J signature model discriminated ophthalmopathy versus stable hyperthyroidism. The model predicted ophthalmopathy a median approximately 6.3 months before onset. Most thyroid-expanded clonotypes above 0.001 were also found in blood.

Among the patients, aged 18 to 65, hyperthyroidism was newly diagnosed and had lasted under 2 months. The source material, RNA transcripts, was used to amplify TCR beta CDR3 regions. The HTBI primer set served for first-round RT-PCR of the TCR CDR3. From the multiplex PCR reads, TCRdb called clonotypes with MiXCR, one entry per CDR3 protein. In the table there are about 510,000 distinct CDR3 sequences, about 14% of which are singletons. At least ten counts were recorded for this clonotype. Its antigen is still unknown. This receptor was identified in a woman between 35 and 50 years old with Graves' hyperthyroidism. What was sequenced was blood.

CDR3 DNA sequence: TGTGCCAGCAGCTTGGAGGCGGGCCGCTACAATGAGCAGTTCTTC. Amino acids: CASSLEAGRYNEQFF. This chain connects TRBV5-6 to TRBJ2-1; TRBD2 might be the D (5 bases). The germline V gene encodes CDR1 SGHDT and CDR2 YYEEEE. The CDR3 is 15 amino acids. With 0 bases removed from V and 3 bases from J, the gap between germline ends came to 10 bases.